This T cell receptor (beta chain) was captured by sequencing in a study of blood T cell repertoires in COVID-19. The repertoire was sequenced with immunoSEQ multiplex PCR; TCRdb's copy has only in-frame clones and lacks some. This table holds tens of thousands of clones, 55% to 70% found once. This clone was detected only a few times. Germline CDR1 is MGHDK and CDR2 is SYGVNS. Trimming pared 3 bases from V and 4 bases from J, leaving 20 bases between. The CDR3 extends over 17 amino acids. The TCR was taken from a woman between 65 and 79 years old with acute or convalescent COVID-19. The sequenced material came from peripheral blood. The chain recombines TRBV25-1 with TRBJ2-3, with D possibly TRBD2 on 6 matching bases. This chain's CDR3 is CASSEGLAHYAADTQYF. CDR3 coding DNA: TGTGCCAGCAGTGAGGGACTGGCCCACTACGCTGCAGATACGCAGTATTTT.